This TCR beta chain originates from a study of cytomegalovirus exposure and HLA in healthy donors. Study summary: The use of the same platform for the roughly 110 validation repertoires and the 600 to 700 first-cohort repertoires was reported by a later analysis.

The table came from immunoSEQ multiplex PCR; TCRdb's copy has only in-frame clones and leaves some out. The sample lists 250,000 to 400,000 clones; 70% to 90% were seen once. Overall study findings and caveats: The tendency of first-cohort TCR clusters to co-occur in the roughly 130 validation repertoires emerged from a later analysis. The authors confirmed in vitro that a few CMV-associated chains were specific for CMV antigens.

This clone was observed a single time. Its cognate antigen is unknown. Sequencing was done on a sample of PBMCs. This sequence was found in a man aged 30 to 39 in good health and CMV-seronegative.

The DNA of the CDR3 is TGTGCCAGCAGCTCCGCGGGACTTGATTACGAGCAGTACTTC. The encoded protein is CASSSAGLDYEQYF. This rearrangement joins TRBV7-2 to TRBJ2-7; possible D gene TRBD2, 6 bases. This CDR3 has 14 amino acids. Per germline, CDR1 SGHTA and CDR2 FQGNSA. The germline V and J ends were trimmed by 4 bases and 4 bases, with 14 bases remaining between them.